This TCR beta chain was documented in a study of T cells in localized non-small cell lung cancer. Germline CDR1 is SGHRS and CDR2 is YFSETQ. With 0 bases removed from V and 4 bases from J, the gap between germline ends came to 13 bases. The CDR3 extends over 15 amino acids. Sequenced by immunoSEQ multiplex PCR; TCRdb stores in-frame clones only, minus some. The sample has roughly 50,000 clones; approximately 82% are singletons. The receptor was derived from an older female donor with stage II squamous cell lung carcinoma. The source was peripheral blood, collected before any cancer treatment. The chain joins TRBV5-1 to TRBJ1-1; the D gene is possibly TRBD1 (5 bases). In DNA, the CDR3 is TGCGCCAGCAGCTTGGGTCAGGGATCGGGCACTGAAGCTTTCTTT. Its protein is CASSLGQGSGTEAFF.